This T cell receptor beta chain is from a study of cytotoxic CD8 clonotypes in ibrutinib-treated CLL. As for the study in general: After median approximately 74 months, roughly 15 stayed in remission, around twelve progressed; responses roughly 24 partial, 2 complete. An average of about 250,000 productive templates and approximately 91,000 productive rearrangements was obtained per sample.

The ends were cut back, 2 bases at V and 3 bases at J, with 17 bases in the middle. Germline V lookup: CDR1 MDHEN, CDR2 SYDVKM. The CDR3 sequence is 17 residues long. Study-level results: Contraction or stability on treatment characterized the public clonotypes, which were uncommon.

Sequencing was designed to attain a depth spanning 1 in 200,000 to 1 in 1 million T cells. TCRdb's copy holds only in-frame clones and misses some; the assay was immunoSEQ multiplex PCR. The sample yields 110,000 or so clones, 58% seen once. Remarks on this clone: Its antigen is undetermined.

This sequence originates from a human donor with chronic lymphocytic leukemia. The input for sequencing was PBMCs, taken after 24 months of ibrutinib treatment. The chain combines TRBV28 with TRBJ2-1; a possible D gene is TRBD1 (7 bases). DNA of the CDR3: TGTGCCAGCAGTTTAAGTCCCGCAGGGGGGCTCTACAATGAGCAGTTCTTC. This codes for CASSLSPAGGLYNEQFF.